The clone carrying this T cell receptor beta chain was counted a few times. The germline V gene has CDR1 MNHEY and CDR2 SVGAGI. This CDR3 has 15 amino acids. V shed 8 bases, J shed 3 bases, and the junction held 9 bases outside the gene matches. The sample comes from a study of cytomegalovirus exposure and HLA in healthy donors. Unrecorded immune exposures were likely, despite nominal health at sampling. The study ran its PCR with 60 Vbeta and 13 Jbeta primers. The data were produced by immunoSEQ multiplex PCR, yet TCRdb's version contains in-frame clones alone and is incomplete. The sample includes roughly 60,000 clones, 60% to 80% seen only once; the top ten take 3.3%.

The specimen sequenced was PBMCs. The V and J genes are TRBV6-5 and TRBJ2-3, with 9 bases that match TRBD1. This receptor was taken from a woman aged 35 to 49 in good health and CMV-seropositive. The CDR3 coding sequence is TGTGCCAGCGGAATTCCGACAGGGGGTACAGATACGCAGTATTTT. Translating it yields CASGIPTGGTDTQYF.